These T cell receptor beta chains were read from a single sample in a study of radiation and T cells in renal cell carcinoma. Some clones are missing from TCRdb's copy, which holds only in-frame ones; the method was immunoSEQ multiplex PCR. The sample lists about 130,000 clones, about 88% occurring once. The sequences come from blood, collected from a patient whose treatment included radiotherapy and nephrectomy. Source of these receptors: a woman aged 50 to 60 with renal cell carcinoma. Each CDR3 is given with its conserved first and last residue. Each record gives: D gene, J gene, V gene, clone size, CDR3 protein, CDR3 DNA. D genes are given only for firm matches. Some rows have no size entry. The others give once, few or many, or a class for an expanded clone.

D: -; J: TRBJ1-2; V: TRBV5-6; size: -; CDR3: CASSLDSKAYGYTF; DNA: TGTGCCAGCAGCTTAGACAGTAAAGCCTATGGCTACACCTTC
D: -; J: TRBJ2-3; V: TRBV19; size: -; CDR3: CASSKTSMGTQYF; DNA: TGTGCCAGTAGTAAGACCTCCATGGGTACGCAGTATTTT
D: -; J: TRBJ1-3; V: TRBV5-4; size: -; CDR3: CAAGQISGNTIYF; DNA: TGTGCCGCAGGACAGATCTCTGGAAACACCATATATTTT
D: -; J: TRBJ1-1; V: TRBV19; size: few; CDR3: CASSLRDYTEAFF; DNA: TGTGCCAGTAGCCTCCGGGATTACACTGAAGCTTTCTTT
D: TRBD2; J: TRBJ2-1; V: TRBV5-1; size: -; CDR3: CASSRGSSGGADEQFF; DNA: TGCGCCAGCAGCCGCGGATCTAGCGGGGGGGCGGATGAGCAGTTCTTC
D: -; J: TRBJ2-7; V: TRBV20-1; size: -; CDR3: CSARDLTGQYF; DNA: TGCAGTGCTAGAGATTTGACGGGGCAGTACTTC
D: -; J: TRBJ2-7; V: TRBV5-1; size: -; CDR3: CASSLGVQGYYEQYF; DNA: TGCGCCAGCAGCTTGGGGGTCCAGGGCTACTACGAGCAGTACTTC
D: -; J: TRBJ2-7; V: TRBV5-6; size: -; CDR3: CASRKRLEGHEQYF; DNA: TGTGCCAGCCGCAAACGGTTGGAGGGCCACGAGCAGTACTTC
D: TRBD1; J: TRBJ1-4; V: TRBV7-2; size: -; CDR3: CASSFRTGINEKLFF; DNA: TGTGCCAGCAGCTTTCGGACAGGGATTAATGAAAAACTGTTTTTT
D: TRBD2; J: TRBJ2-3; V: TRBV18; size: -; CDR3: CASSPRISGDRTDTQYF; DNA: TGTGCCAGCTCACCCCGGATTAGCGGGGACCGCACAGATACGCAGTATTTT
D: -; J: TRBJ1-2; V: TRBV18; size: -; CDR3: CASSPASDRGYTF; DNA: TGTGCCAGCTCACCAGCCTCGGACCGTGGCTACACCTTC
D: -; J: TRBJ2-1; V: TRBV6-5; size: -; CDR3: CATRGQLYNEQFF; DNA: TGTGCCACCAGAGGACAGTTATACAATGAGCAGTTCTTC
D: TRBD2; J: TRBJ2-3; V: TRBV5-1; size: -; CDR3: CASSLSLAGVTSTDTQYF; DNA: TGCGCCAGCAGCTTGAGCCTAGCGGGAGTCACTAGCACAGATACGCAGTATTTT
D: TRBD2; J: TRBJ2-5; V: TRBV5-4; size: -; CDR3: CASNPGLAETQYF; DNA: TGTGCCAGCAACCCGGGACTAGCAGAGACCCAGTACTTC
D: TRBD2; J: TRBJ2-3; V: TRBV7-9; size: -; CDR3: CASSSTSGARRDTQYF; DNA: TGTGCCAGCAGCTCGACTAGCGGGGCCAGACGAGATACGCAGTATTTT
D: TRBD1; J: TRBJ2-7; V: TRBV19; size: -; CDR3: CASSTERTGSYEQYF; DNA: TGTGCCAGTAGTACAGAAAGGACAGGCTCCTACGAGCAGTACTTC
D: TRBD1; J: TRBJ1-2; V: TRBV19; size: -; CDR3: CASTPGDRAPNYGYTF; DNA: TGTGCCAGTACCCCCGGTGACAGGGCCCCTAACTATGGCTACACCTTC
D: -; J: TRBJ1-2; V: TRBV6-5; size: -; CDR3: CASRITYRAYGYTF; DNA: TGTGCCAGCAGAATAACCTACAGGGCGTATGGCTACACCTTC
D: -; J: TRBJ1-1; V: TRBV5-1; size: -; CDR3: CASSLTSWSTEAFF; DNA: TGCGCCAGCAGCTTGACGTCATGGAGCACTGAAGCTTTCTTT
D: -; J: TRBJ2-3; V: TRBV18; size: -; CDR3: CASSPILGAKADTQYF; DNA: TGTGCCAGCTCACCAATCTTGGGGGCCAAGGCAGATACGCAGTATTTT
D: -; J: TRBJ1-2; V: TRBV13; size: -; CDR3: CASSLLFGLTTF; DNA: TGTGCCAGCAGCTTATTGTTCGGCCTCACCACCTTC
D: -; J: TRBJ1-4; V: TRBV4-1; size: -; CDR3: CASSQGEPEYGSKLFF; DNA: TGCGCCAGCAGCCAAGGGGAACCCGAATACGGTTCAAAACTGTTTTTT
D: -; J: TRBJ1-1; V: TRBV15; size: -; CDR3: CATSRDRVQGFMNTEAFF; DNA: TGTGCCACCAGCAGAGATCGGGTTCAGGGCTTCATGAACACTGAAGCTTTCTTT
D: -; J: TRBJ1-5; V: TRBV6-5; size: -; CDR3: CASSSQGLGQPQHF; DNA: TGTGCCAGCAGTTCCCAGGGGTTGGGTCAGCCCCAGCATTTT
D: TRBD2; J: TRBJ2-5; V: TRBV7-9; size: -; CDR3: CASSLVLAGRETQYF; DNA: TGTGCCAGCAGCTTAGTCCTAGCGGGGCGGGAGACCCAGTACTTC
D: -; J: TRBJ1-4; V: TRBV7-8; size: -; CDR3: CASSWALGSEKLFF; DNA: TGTGCCAGCAGCTGGGCGTTAGGAAGTGAAAAACTGTTTTTT
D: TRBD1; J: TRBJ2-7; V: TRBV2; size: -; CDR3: CASENGQGASYEQYF; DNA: TGTGCCAGCGAGAATGGGCAGGGGGCATCCTACGAGCAGTACTTC
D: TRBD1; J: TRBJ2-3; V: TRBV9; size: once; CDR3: CASSPRTGDGTDTQYF; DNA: TGTGCCAGCAGCCCCAGGACAGGGGATGGCACAGATACGCAGTATTTT
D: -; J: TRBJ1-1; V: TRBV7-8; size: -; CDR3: CASRYRSGDTEAFF; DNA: TGTGCCAGCAGATACAGAAGTGGTGACACTGAAGCTTTCTTT
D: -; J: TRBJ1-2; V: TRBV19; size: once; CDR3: CASIPWGEMKNGYTF; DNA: TGTGCCAGTATCCCATGGGGGGAGATGAAGAATGGCTACACCTTC
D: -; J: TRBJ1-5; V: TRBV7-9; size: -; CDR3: CASSLYGEGNQPQHF; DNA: TGTGCCAGCAGCTTATATGGGGAGGGCAATCAGCCCCAGCATTTT
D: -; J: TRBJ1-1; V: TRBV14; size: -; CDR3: CASSRGGNTEAFF; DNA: TGTGCCAGCAGCCGAGGCGGGAACACTGAAGCTTTCTTT
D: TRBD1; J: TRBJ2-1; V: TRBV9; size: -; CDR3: CASSPWTGNSNEQFF; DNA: TGTGCCAGCAGCCCTTGGACAGGGAATAGCAATGAGCAGTTCTTC
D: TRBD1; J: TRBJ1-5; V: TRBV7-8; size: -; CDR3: CASSLAPDRGSNQPQHF; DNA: TGTGCCAGCAGCTTAGCCCCCGACAGGGGAAGCAATCAGCCCCAGCATTTT
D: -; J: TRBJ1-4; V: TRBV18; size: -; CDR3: CASSPSSRVTNEKLFF; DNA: TGTGCCAGCTCACCCTCCTCCCGGGTCACAAACGAAAAACTGTTTTTT
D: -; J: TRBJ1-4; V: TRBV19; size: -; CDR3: CASSLTGGVGEKLFF; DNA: TGTGCCAGTAGTCTGACGGGGGGCGTCGGTGAAAAACTGTTTTTT